These 5 T cell receptor beta chains were all obtained from the same sample, sequenced in a study of control samples from healthy donors and cancer patients. The table came from immunoSEQ multiplex PCR; TCRdb's copy has only in-frame clones and leaves some out. The table includes fewer than 250,000 clones, around 90% detected once. The sequenced material came from blood. Every receptor here comes from a man under 40 in good health.

The gene calls are TRBV7-9 and TRBJ1-6, with D uncertain. CDR3 length: 14 amino acids. V was cut by 2 bases and J by 9 bases, with 11 bases left in between. In germline, CDR1 is SEHNR, CDR2 FQNEAQ (reference sequence). The CDR3 DNA reads as TGTGCCAGCAGCTTATCAGAGGGTAGTTCACCCCTCCACTTT. Encoded protein: CASSLSEGSSPLHF.

Details on this clone: The same CDR3 arises from other DNA sequences in this sample as well. The chain is built from TRBV12-3 or TRBV12-4 and TRBJ2-2, with D unclear. With 1 base removed from V and 6 bases from J, the gap between germline ends came to 6 bases. There are 13 residues in the CDR3. The CDR3 spells CASSLGSPGELFF. DNA of the CDR3: TGTGCCAGCAGTTTAGGGTCCCCCGGGGAGCTGTTTTTT.

The chain has TRBV7-9 and TRBJ1-1; D may be TRBD1 (5 bases). Germline-derived CDR1 and CDR2 are SEHNR and FQNEAQ (reference sequence). Trimming shortened V by 5 bases and J by 2 bases, and 15 bases separated the two germline ends. The CDR3 totals 15 residues. The CDR3, as DNA: TGTGCCAGCAGCCCAGGGAGGGCTTTAAACACTGAAGCTTTCTTT. Translating it yields CASSPGRALNTEAFF.

V usage is TRBV18 and J usage is TRBJ1-6; D remains ambiguous. From germline, CDR1 is KGHSH and CDR2 LQKENI. CDR3 length: 14 amino acids. Trimming shortened V by 1 base and J by 14 bases, and 15 bases separated the two germline ends. The CDR3 DNA sequence: TGTGCCAGCTCACCACTGGCAGCCCCTGAGACCCTCCACTTT. Protein product: CASSPLAAPETLHF. The entire variable domain, with the rest obtained from reference TRBV18 and TRBJ1-6, is as follows: NAGVMQNPRHLVRRRGQEARLRCSPMKGHSHVYWYRQLPEEGLKFMVYLQKENIIDESGMPKERFSAEFPKEGPSILRIQQVVRGDSAAYFCASSPLAAPETLHFGNGTRLTVT.

The chain recombines TRBV27 with TRBJ1-1; D gene ambiguous. V was shortened by 6 bases and J by 4 bases, with 15 bases between the two germline ends. The length of the CDR3 is 14 residues. The germline V gene encodes CDR1 MNHEY and CDR2 SMNVEV (reference sequence). CDR3 in amino acids: CASRNLREFTEAFF. For the CDR3, the DNA is TGTGCCAGCAGAAATCTCCGAGAATTCACTGAAGCTTTCTTT.